This T cell receptor beta chain was sequenced during a study of blood T cell repertoires in COVID-19 (dated by TCRdb to 2018 to 2020). With regard to the full study: The collaborator samples originated in the United States, Italy and Spain and spanned the acute and convalescent phases of COVID-19. The dataset comprised deeply sampled blood TCRbeta repertoires from subjects exposed to, actively infected with, or recovered from COVID-19. The prospective study material was composed of cDNA or gDNA derived from T cells, B-cell-depleted T cells, or PBMCs. The repertoires were released in a freely available public database intended as a resource for research on the immune response to SARS-CoV-2. The sample metadata nearly always contained a de-identified subject ID, COVID-19 status, age in years and sex. Where available, HLA class I and class II types were taken from metadata supplied by the sample provider and were not determined by assay-based typing. Samples were obtained from the ongoing ImmuneRACE study (first 160 participants) and from 950 to 1,500 subjects provided by 6 global collaborators. The investigation overall reported the following: How much clinical and demographic metadata was included differed by source and by participant, and the metadata was provided uncurated.

As concerns this clone: The clone's antigen remains unknown. The record has no base qualities; no much larger clone is one base away.

At one collaborating source in Seattle, patients were enrolled during active infection and were followed longitudinally through the course of disease. Whole blood was collected in K2EDTA tubes by collaborating institutions according to the institutions' own protocols. For TCRbeta analysis, collaborator samples were shipped as frozen whole blood, as isolated PBMCs, or as DNA extracted from either sample type. The germline V gene encodes CDR1 LNHDA and CDR2 SQIVND (reference sequence). The CDR3 runs 14 residues from the cysteine to the phenylalanine. Only the CDR3 DNA is retained, 42 bases long and in frame from the first base. V trim: 9 bases; J trim: 5 bases; unmatched bases: 9. The immunoSEQ Assay, a bias-controlled multiplex PCR, was used to amplify TCRbeta CDR3 regions from genomic DNA. Turning to the authors' computational methods: The number of nucleated cells in each sample was estimated from the amplification of reference gene primers within the assay. To quantify the absolute abundance of each unique TCRbeta CDR3 rearrangement, sequence reads were collapsed and filtered. For each sample, productive Simpson clonality was calculated as the square root of Simpson's diversity index over productive rearrangements. TCRdb took this table from immuneACCESS and kept in-frame rearrangements with V and J called. Such tables lack part of the clones; where checked against another copy, unresolved V genes explain under half of the gap, and the rest is unexplained. The D gene and trimming were derived from the DNA, and the V and J assignments and clone size from that table. The sample includes 300,000 to 400,000 clones, with roughly 86% observed a single time. The ten top clones hold 2% to 2.5% of the sample.

The sequence joins TRBV19 to TRBJ2-1; TRBD1 matches 8 bases in the middle. The sequencing sample was made of peripheral blood. The TCR sequence derives from an older woman with COVID-19, enrolled during active disease. Here is the DNA: TGTGCCAGCGCCCCCGGGACAGGCGACAATGAGCAGTTCTTC. Translated, this gives CASAPGTGDNEQFF.